Listed here are 17 T cell receptor beta chains from one sample, sequenced in a study of CD8 T cells in Susac syndrome. The authors reverse transcribed 0.5 to 1 ug RNA with random hexamers. TCRdb re-called the immunoSEQ multiplex PCR reads through MiXCR, storing one row per CDR3 protein. There are 25,000 to 35,000 distinct CDR3 sequences in the sample; 94% occur only once, and roughly 0.28% lies in the top ten. Sequencing was performed on CD8+ T cells from PBMCs. The receptors originated from a human donor in good health.

The chain carries TRBV5-6 and TRBJ1-6, with D possibly matching TRBD1 (5 bases). Trimming shortened V by 5 bases and J by 8 bases, and 11 bases separated the two germline ends. Germline V lookup: CDR1 SGHDT, CDR2 YYEEEE. This CDR3 spans 13 amino acids. This CDR3 reads CASRFTGDSPLHF. DNA for the CDR3: TGTGCCAGCAGATTTACGGGGGATTCACCCCTCCACTTT.

This sequence joins TRBV5-6 and TRBJ2-1; 7 bases map to TRBD1. Looked up from germline, CDR1 is SGHDT and CDR2 is YYEEEE. V dropped 1 base and J dropped 8; count of bases not matched to a gene: 0. The CDR3 runs to 12 residues. For the CDR3, the DNA is TGTGCCAGCAGCTTGACAGGGGATGAGCAGTTCTTC. The encoded protein is CASSLTGDEQFF.

The chain couples TRBV6-5 to TRBJ2-7, with 9 bases that match TRBD2. Trimming took 0 bases from V and 0 from J; bases not matched to a gene: 6. The germline gives CDR1 MNHEY, CDR2 SVGAGI. This CDR3 contains 17 residues. Here the CDR3 DNA reads TGTGCCAGCAGTTACTCGAAAAGCGGGGGGCGCTCCTACGAGCAGTACTTC. It encodes CASSYSKSGGRSYEQYF.

The chain combines TRBV19 with TRBJ2-2; possibly TRBD1 or TRBD2 for D (5 bases each). V was trimmed by 8 bases and J by 3 bases, leaving 10 bases between them. The CDR3 sequence is 13 residues long. Germline V gene lookup returns CDR1 LNHDA and CDR2 SQIVND (reference sequence). The CDR3 nucleotides read TGTGCCAGTTGTGAGGGGCACACCGGGGAGCTGTTTTTT. This gives the protein CASCEGHTGELFF.

V is TRBV29-1 and J is TRBJ2-1; D uncertain. Per germline, CDR1 SQVTM and CDR2 ANQGSEA. V was shortened by 6 bases and J by 6 bases, with 12 bases between the two germline ends. The CDR3 is made up of 12 amino acids. The CDR3 loop is CSVLYLGNEQFF. CDR3 coding DNA: TGCAGCGTCCTTTATCTGGGCAATGAGCAGTTCTTC.

This clonotype was seen once. The rearrangement joins TRBV21-1 to TRBJ2-1; the D segment call TRBD2 is taken from the table without a DNA check. TRBV21-1 is an annotated pseudogene. The CDR3 covers 21 residues. CDR3 sequence reads: CASSKAEGLAGGSSSYNEQFF. CDR3 DNA sequence: TGTGCCAGCAGCAAAGCTGAAGGACTAGCGGGGGGGTCGAGCTCCTACAATGAGCAGTTCTTC.

This chain links TRBV29-1 with TRBJ2-5; D is uncertain. The CDR3 contains 14 residues. The germline V gene has CDR1 SQVTM and CDR2 ANQGSEA. With 1 base removed from V and 1 base from J, the gap between germline ends came to 10 bases. The CDR3 DNA sequence: TGCAGCGTTGAAGGGTTCAGACTCCAAGAGACCCAGTACTTC. Translation: CSVEGFRLQETQYF.

CDR3 amino acids: CASRRGLAEYYEQYF. DNA for the CDR3: TGTGCCAGCAGAAGGGGACTAGCGGAGTACTACGAGCAGTACTTC. The rearrangement uses TRBV12-3 or TRBV12-4 and TRBJ2-7; 11 bases are a match to TRBD2. This CDR3 is 15 amino acids long. The J segment lost 3 bases and the V segment lost 6 bases, leaving 7 bases of the junction unmatched.

This clonotype was found a few times. J is TRBJ2-6 and V is TRBV7-9, with D uncertain. Looked up from germline, CDR1 is SEHNR and CDR2 is FQNEAQ (reference sequence). The CDR3 is 13 amino acids. Deletions cut 4 bases from V and 4 bases from J, with 5 bases between. The CDR3, as DNA: TGTGCCAGCAGCTCCACAGGGGCCAACGTCCTGACTTTC. It translates to CASSSTGANVLTF.

This rearrangement joins TRBV6-5 to TRBJ1-2, with no clear D. The V gene lost 4 bases and the J gene lost 8 bases, with 23 bases spanning the gap. This CDR3 comprises 16 residues. Per the germline V gene, CDR1 is MNHEY and CDR2 is SVGAGI. The chain's CDR3 is CASSSSKAAAPRGYTF. The CDR3 DNA reads TGTGCCAGCAGTTCCTCAAAGGCGGCGGCACCGAGAGGCTACACCTTC.

This chain connects TRBV27 to TRBJ1-1; D call uncertain. The germline V gene has CDR1 MNHEY and CDR2 SMNVEV (reference sequence). V lost 1 base to trimming and J lost 2 bases, with 5 bases between them. CDR3 length: 13 amino acids. CDR3 DNA: TGTGCCAGCAGTTTATGGCTAAACACTGAAGCTTTCTTT. Its protein is CASSLWLNTEAFF.

The chain is built from TRBV10-3 and TRBJ2-1; no clear D. This CDR3 has 14 amino acids. CDR1 and CDR2 (germline): ENHRY, SYGVKD. Trimming shortened V by 1 base and J by 13 bases, and 17 bases separated the two germline ends. The CDR3 sequence: CAISEFLTGEDQFF. CDR3 bases: TGTGCCATCAGTGAGTTCTTAACCGGCGAGGATCAGTTCTTC.

The chain recombines TRBV7-9 with TRBJ1-1, with 7 bases aligning to TRBD1. The CDR3 is 15 residues long. V shed 2 bases, J shed 4 bases, and the junction held 7 bases outside the gene matches. Looked up from germline, CDR1 is SEHNR and CDR2 is FQNEAQ (reference sequence). CDR3 protein: CASSLPGTDFTEAFF. The CDR3 nucleotides read TGTGCCAGCAGCTTACCCGGGACAGACTTCACTGAAGCTTTCTTT.

The rearrangement joins TRBV13 to TRBJ2-7; D call uncertain. Trimming shortened V by 0 bases and J by 6 bases, and 3 bases separated the two germline ends. The CDR3 runs to 11 residues. The germline V gene encodes CDR1 PRHDT and CDR2 FYEKMQ (reference sequence). CDR3 nucleotide sequence: TGTGCCAGCAGCTTAGGGGCCGAGCAGTACTTC. As protein: CASSLGAEQYF.

This clonotype was observed once. The J gene is TRBJ2-5, the V gene TRBV27; the match to TRBD2 covers 10 bases. CDR1 is MNHEY and CDR2 is SMNVEV in the germline V gene (reference sequence). The V and J ends lost 5 bases and 6 bases, in that order; junction bases with no gene match: 9. CDR3 length: 15 residues. CDR3 nucleotides: TGTGCCAGCAGTCGGACTAGCGGCCGCGGCAAGACCCAGTACTTC. It encodes CASSRTSGRGKTQYF.

The chain joins TRBV2 to TRBJ2-7; D is perhaps TRBD1 or TRBD2 (6 bases each). The CDR3 contains 16 residues. Looked up from germline, CDR1 is SNHLY and CDR2 is FYNNEI. V was pared by 2 bases and J by 6 bases, with 20 bases between. In DNA form, the CDR3 reads TGTGCCAGCAGTGAAACTGGCGGTATTGGGGGGCCCGAGCAGTACTTC. This gives the protein CASSETGGIGGPEQYF. Combining the CDR3 with reference TRBV2 and TRBJ2-7 gives the whole variable domain EPEVTQTPSHQVTQMGQEVILRCVPISNHLYFYWYRQILGQKVEFLVSFYNNEISEKSEIFDDQFSVERPDGSNFTLKIRSTKLEDSAMYFCASSETGGIGGPEQYFGPGTRLTVT.

This sequence joins TRBV6-5 and TRBJ1-3; unclear D gene. The germline V gene has CDR1 MNHEY and CDR2 SVGAGI. Trimming cost V 0 bases and J 0 bases, with 9 bases left between them. The CDR3 spans 16 residues. This CDR3 is CASSYSRPSSGNTIYF. CDR3 nucleotides: TGTGCCAGCAGTTACTCGCGACCAAGCTCTGGAAACACCATATATTTT.